One sample yielded the 23 T cell receptor beta chains listed below, sequenced in a study of T cell repertoires in aging, cancer and after chemotherapy. Rearranged V-D-J TRB sequences were amplified with a mixed TRB-A/B primer pool. MiXCR, applied by TCRdb to the multiplex PCR reads, yields one record per CDR3 protein. The profile shows approximately 4,200 distinct CDR3 sequences, 28% of them singletons. The template was genomic DNA from peripheral blood, not RNA. The sequenced sample was blood. These receptors were collected from a human donor in good health.

CDR3 protein: CASGLNTIYF. The CDR3 DNA is TGTGCTAGTGGTTTGAACACCATATATTTT. The rearrangement uses TRBV12-5 and TRBJ1-3; no firm D call. The CDR3 consists of 10 residues. Germline V gene sequence: CDR1 LGHNT, CDR2 FRNRAP. Trimming cost V 2 bases and J 7 bases, with 0 bases left between them.

J is TRBJ2-1 and V is TRBV6-2 or TRBV6-3, with D uncertain. Germline CDR1 reads MNHEY; CDR2 reads SVGEGT. This CDR3 comprises 12 residues. V was trimmed by 9 bases and J by 3 bases, leaving 9 bases between them. The CDR3 protein is CASRTGYNEQFF. In DNA, the CDR3 is TGTGCCAGTAGGACCGGCTACAATGAGCAGTTCTTC.

A few counts support this clonotype. The gene calls are TRBV10-3 and TRBJ2-5; a weak D match, TRBD2 (5 bases). Germline V lookup: CDR1 ENHRY, CDR2 SYGVKD. The CDR3 runs to 13 residues. Trimming shortened V by 5 bases and J by 0 bases, and 7 bases separated the two germline ends. The DNA of the CDR3 is TGTGCCATCAGTACGGGGTACCAAGAGACCCAGTACTTC. Its translation is CAISTGYQETQYF.

This clonotype was detected only a few times. The V call is TRBV18, the J call TRBJ2-3; possible D gene TRBD1, 5 bases. Germline CDR1 reads KGHSH; CDR2 reads LQKENI. CDR3 length: 13 amino acids. V shed 3 bases and J shed 3 bases, with 7 bases lying between them. The CDR3 region has the DNA TGTGCCAGCTCACCGGGGCAGACAGATACGCAGTATTTT. Translation gives CASSPGQTDTQYF. Using reference TRBV18 and TRBJ2-3 for the parts outside the CDR3, the full variable domain is NAGVMQNPRHLVRRRGQEARLRCSPMKGHSHVYWYRQLPEEGLKFMVYLQKENIIDESGMPKERFSAEFPKEGPSILRIQQVVRGDSAAYFCASSPGQTDTQYFGPGTRLTVL.

By frequency in the sample, this clonotype is large. This chain links TRBV29-1 with TRBJ2-3; D is undetermined. With 3 bases removed from V and 6 bases from J, the gap between germline ends came to 13 bases. Germline values: CDR1 SQVTM, CDR2 ANQGSEA. This CDR3 comprises 13 residues. DNA for the CDR3: TGCAGCGTTGACAGTCCTTTGTCGGATACGCAGTATTTT. The encoded protein is CSVDSPLSDTQYF.

This clonotype is labeled medium-sized. The chain has TRBV30 and TRBJ1-2; D remains unclear. The CDR3 loop spans 15 amino acids. The V gene lost 2 bases and the J gene lost 8 bases, with 21 bases spanning the gap. Per the germline V gene, CDR1 is GTSNPN and CDR2 is SVGIG (reference sequence). CDR3 DNA: TGTGCCTGGAGTAGAACTGCCGGGCCAACGAGAGGCTACACCTTC. This sequence encodes CAWSRTAGPTRGYTF.

The chain links TRBV21-1 to TRBJ2-7; the table's D call of TRBD2 was not tested on the DNA. TRBV21-1 is a pseudogene segment. The CDR3 is 14 residues long. The CDR3 is CASSNPPSRYEQYF. CDR3 nucleotide sequence: TGTGCCAGCAGCAATCCCCCTAGCCGTTACGAGCAGTACTTC.

About this clonotype: One end of the junction does not line up with germline, which may come from a read error. The J gene is TRBJ2-7, the V gene TRBV5-1; TRBD2 matches at 13 bases. Germline CDR1 is SGHRS and CDR2 is YFSETQ. This CDR3 region has 15 residues. Here the CDR3 reads CGSSRGLAGVQEQYF. CDR3 bases: TGCGGCAGCAGCAGAGGACTAGCGGGGGTGCAGGAGCAGTACTTC.

The count of this clonotype is one. The chain links TRBV20-1 to TRBJ1-1, with D perhaps TRBD1 (5 bases). Trimming took 6 bases from V and 6 from J, leaving 14 bases between them. The CDR3 has 12 amino acids. Germline CDR1 is DFQATT and CDR2 is SNEGSKA (reference sequence). For the CDR3, the DNA is TGCAGTGCCCCCTTGGTGGGGGCTGAAGCTTTCTTT. Its translation is CSAPLVGAEAFF.

This clonotype is labeled medium-sized. The chain couples TRBV19 to TRBJ1-4; 11 nucleotides line up with TRBD1. CDR1 LNHDA and CDR2 SQIVND come from the germline V gene (reference sequence). Trimming at V came to 6 bases and at J to 7 bases, leaving 4 bases not matched to a gene. The CDR3 covers 14 residues. Written as DNA, the CDR3 is TGTGCCAGTAGGGACAGGGGGCGAAGTGAAAAACTGTTTTTT. Translating gives CASRDRGRSEKLFF.

This clonotype has just a few counts. This rearrangement joins TRBV12-3 or TRBV12-4 to TRBJ2-2; no clear D. The CDR3 runs to 15 residues. V lost 1 base, J lost 2 bases, and 8 bases lay in between. The CDR3 loop is CASSLGQTNTGELFF. In DNA form, the CDR3 reads TGTGCCAGCAGTTTAGGGCAGACAAACACCGGGGAGCTGTTTTTT.

This rearrangement joins TRBV30 to TRBJ1-5; 11 bases align to TRBD1. Germline V gene data show CDR1 as GTSNPN and CDR2 as SVGIG (reference sequence). The CDR3 spans 14 residues. V lost 4 bases and J lost 6; bases outside the gene matches: 5. CDR3 region: CAWNSGTGGQPQHF. The CDR3 DNA is TGTGCCTGGAATTCCGGGACAGGGGGTCAGCCCCAGCATTTT.

By proportion, this clonotype is medium-sized. The CDR3 sequence is CASSMAGEQPNYGYTF. The CDR3 DNA reads as TGTGCCAGTAGTATGGCAGGGGAGCAACCTAACTATGGCTACACCTTC. The chain combines TRBV19 with TRBJ1-2; the D gene is possibly TRBD1 (6 bases). V was shortened by 3 bases and J by 0 bases, with 14 bases between the two germline ends. The CDR3 is 16 amino acids. Looked up from germline, CDR1 is LNHDA and CDR2 is SQIVND (reference sequence).

This clonotype was counted between two and nine times. The V and J genes are TRBV6-1 and TRBJ1-3; D is undetermined. V lost 5 bases to trimming and J lost 0 bases, with 8 bases between them. The CDR3 is 14 amino acids. Germline lookup yields CDR1 MNHNS and CDR2 SASEGT. The CDR3 DNA is TGTGCCAGCAGTCTTAAGAGCTCTGGAAACACCATATATTTT. This translates into CASSLKSSGNTIYF.

This clonotype is termed medium-sized. V gene TRBV12-3 or TRBV12-4 combines with J gene TRBJ1-6, with 8 bases fitting TRBD1. CDR3 length: 15 amino acids. The V gene end was trimmed by 6 bases and the J gene end by 6 bases; junction bases not matched to a gene: 7. The CDR3 DNA is TGTGCCAGCAGACGACAGGGGAAGGGTAATTCACCCCTCCACTTT. This sequence encodes CASRRQGKGNSPLHF.

This clonotype was counted only a few times. The genes are TRBV30 and TRBJ2-2; TRBD2 might be the D (5 bases). Per germline, CDR1 GTSNPN and CDR2 SVGIG (reference sequence). This CDR3 spans 15 amino acids. The V gene lost 2 bases and the J gene lost 1 base, with 11 bases spanning the gap. In DNA, the CDR3 is TGTGCCTGGAGTTCCGGGGTCAAGAACACCGGGGAGCTGTTTTTT. Its protein is CAWSSGVKNTGELFF.

Only one count was recorded for this clonotype. Sequence at one end of the junction differs from germline and may be a read error. The rearrangement links TRBV10-3 to TRBJ2-1, with 7 bases identical to TRBD2. From germline, CDR1 is ENHRY and CDR2 SYGVKD. The length of the CDR3 is 14 residues. In nucleotides, the CDR3 is TGTGCCAGCAGTGGGGGGGGGGCCTACAATGAGCAGTTCTTC. Its translation: CASSGGGAYNEQFF.

This chain joins TRBV6-6 and TRBJ2-7; 8 bases line up with TRBD2. Germline CDR1 MNHNY, CDR2 SVGAGI (reference sequence). The CDR3 has 14 amino acids. J gave up 2 bases and V 5 bases, and 5 bases lay outside the gene matches. CDR3 residues: CASSPAGGTYEQYF. CDR3 sequence (DNA): TGTGCCAGCAGTCCGGCGGGGGGTACCTACGAGCAGTACTTC.

The table lists this clonotype with a few counts. V gene TRBV27 combines with J gene TRBJ1-6; perhaps TRBD1 as D (5 bases). CDR3 length: 15 amino acids. Trimming shortened V by 4 bases and J by 11 bases, and 18 bases separated the two germline ends. Germline CDR1 reads MNHEY; CDR2 reads SMNVEV (reference sequence). The CDR3, as DNA: TGTGCCAGCAGTTCCCCGATGCAGGGAGTTGCACCCCTCCACTTT. Protein: CASSSPMQGVAPLHF.

V and J are TRBV5-4 and TRBJ2-2; tentative D call: TRBD1 (5 bases). Germline CDR1 is SGHNT and CDR2 is YYREEE (reference sequence). V was clipped by 2 bases and J by 5 bases, with 13 bases between them. The CDR3 is made up of 15 amino acids. CDR3 amino acids: CASSFGQGPTGELFF. The CDR3 bases are TGTGCCAGCAGCTTTGGTCAGGGCCCAACCGGGGAGCTGTTTTTT.

The rearrangement links TRBV18 to TRBJ2-3; D not resolved. Germline V lookup: CDR1 KGHSH, CDR2 LQKENI. The CDR3 runs 12 residues. V was clipped by 3 bases and J by 5 bases, with 6 bases between them. Written as DNA, the CDR3 is TGTGCCAGCTCACCTGCTTTAGATACGCAGTATTTT. Protein sequence: CASSPALDTQYF.

This chain links TRBV12-3 or TRBV12-4 with TRBJ2-1, with D perhaps matching TRBD1 (6 bases). V lost 3 bases and J 0 bases, leaving 15 bases between the germline ends. The CDR3 has 17 amino acids. The CDR3: CASSFAAGQSSYNEQFF. CDR3 in DNA: TGTGCCAGCAGTTTTGCGGCCGGACAGAGCTCCTACAATGAGCAGTTCTTC.

As to this clonotype: A much bigger clone sits one base away, suggesting this may be a read error. The chain is built from TRBV6-5 and TRBJ2-1, with TRBD1 matching 9 bases. V lost 2 bases to trimming and J lost 6 bases; unmatched junction nucleotides: 8. The germline CDR1 and CDR2 sequences are MNHEY and SVGAGI. CDR3 size: 16 residues. This chain's CDR3 is CASSYVGTGKVNEQFF. The CDR3 coding sequence is TGTGCCAGCAGTTACGTCGGGACAGGGAAGGTCAATGAGCAGTTCTTC.